A selection of T cell receptor beta chains follows, all from one sample in a study of Ad26.COV2.S vaccination and SARS-CoV-2 variants. Libraries were prepared by immunoSEQ multiplex PCR; TCRdb keeps only in-frame clonotypes and omits some of them. Found here are hundreds of thousands of clones, about 89% of them singletons; the top ten hold around 3%. The starting material was peripheral blood, obtained in a trial of Ad26.COV2.S vaccine versus placebo. These receptors all come from a person between 18 and 59 years old who received the Ad26.COV2.S COVID-19 vaccine or a placebo. Each CDR3 is given with its conserved first and last residue. D genes are given only for firm matches. Size is omitted from some rows. Given values are once, few, many or a class for expanded clones.

16,TRBD1,-,TRBJ1-1,TRBV7-8,CASSLGPQGAETEAFF,TGTGCCAGCAGCTTAGGGCCCCAGGGGGCGGAGACTGAAGCTTTCTTT
16,TRBD2,-,TRBJ2-5,TRBV7-8,CASSHRSGGARETQYF,TGTGCCAGCAGCCATCGTAGCGGGGGGGCCCGGGAGACCCAGTACTTC
15,-,-,TRBJ2-2,TRBV6-4,CASSDRGGNTGELFF,TGTGCCAGCAGTGACAGGGGAGGGAACACCGGGGAGCTGTTTTTT
14,-,-,TRBJ1-1,TRBV5-4,CASSLATGFTEAFF,TGTGCCAGCAGCTTGGCCACGGGGTTCACTGAAGCTTTCTTT
18,-,few,TRBJ1-3,TRBV5-1,CASSPLGRTPLSGNTIYF,TGCGCCAGCAGCCCCCTGGGGCGTACTCCGCTCTCTGGAAACACCATATATTTT
15,-,-,TRBJ2-4,TRBV28,CASSPGDRAKNIQYF,TGTGCCAGCAGTCCAGGCGACAGGGCCAAAAACATTCAGTACTTC
12,-,-,TRBJ2-7,TRBV15,CATSGSGPEQYF,TGTGCCACCAGCGGGTCAGGGCCCGAGCAGTACTTC
14,TRBD1,-,TRBJ1-1,TRBV27,CASSPDRANTEAFF,TGTGCCAGCAGTCCGGACAGGGCGAACACTGAAGCTTTCTTT
13,-,-,TRBJ2-3,TRBV5-1,CASSSGSTDTQYF,TGCGCCAGCAGCTCCGGGTCCACAGATACGCAGTATTTT
14,-,-,TRBJ1-6,TRBV19,CASSFELVDSPLHF,TGTGCCAGTAGTTTTGAGTTGGTGGATTCACCCCTCCACTTT
12,-,-,TRBJ1-4,TRBV19,CASSRWAEKLFF,TGTGCCAGTAGTAGGTGGGCTGAAAAACTGTTTTTT
16,TRBD2,few,TRBJ2-7,TRBV9,CASSQGGLAGLYEQYF,TGTGCCAGCAGCCAGGGGGGGCTAGCGGGGCTCTACGAGCAGTACTTC
14,TRBD1,-,TRBJ1-2,TRBV5-6,CASSLATGVYGYTF,TGTGCCAGCAGCTTGGCCACAGGGGTCTATGGCTACACCTTC
13,-,-,TRBJ1-1,TRBV6-1,CASREVFGIEAFF,TGTGCCAGCCGTGAGGTCTTTGGGATAGAAGCTTTCTTT
13,TRBD1,-,TRBJ1-2,TRBV7-6,CASSLQGAEGYTF,TGTGCCAGCAGCTTACAGGGGGCGGAGGGCTACACCTTC
15,TRBD1,few,TRBJ1-5,TRBV7-2,CASSLTGGGGQPQHF,TGTGCCAGCAGCTTGACAGGGGGTGGCGGGCAGCCCCAGCATTTT
14,-,few,TRBJ1-2,TRBV2,CASSDNGVLYGYTF,TGTGCCAGCAGTGATAACGGAGTCCTCTATGGCTACACCTTC
16,-,-,TRBJ1-5,TRBV6-6,CASSYTSLHSNQPQHF,TGTGCCAGCAGTTACACATCCCTTCATAGCAATCAGCCCCAGCATTTT
13,TRBD1,few,TRBJ1-2,TRBV12-3/TRBV12-4,CASMGYRGYGYTF,TGTGCCAGCATGGGGTACAGGGGATATGGCTACACCTTC
17,TRBD1,-,TRBJ2-7,TRBV20-1,CSATDRGWDGSSYEQYF,TGCAGTGCTACTGACAGGGGTTGGGATGGTAGCTCCTACGAGCAGTACTTC
17,TRBD1,-,TRBJ2-3,TRBV4-3,CASSLGAQGAGTDTQYF,TGCGCCAGCAGCCTGGGTGCTCAGGGGGCCGGCACAGATACGCAGTATTTT
13,-,-,TRBJ2-5,TRBV29-1,CSVLLRVQETQYF,TGCAGCGTTTTACTTAGGGTACAAGAGACCCAGTACTTC
12,-,-,TRBJ1-2,TRBV5-4,CASSLDGYGYTF,TGTGCCAGCAGCTTGGATGGCTATGGCTACACCTTC
15,-,-,TRBJ1-3,TRBV5-5,CASSLRFLSGNTIYF,TGTGCCAGCAGCTTGCGGTTCCTCTCTGGAAACACCATATATTTT
20,-,-,TRBJ2-1,TRBV7-9,CASSTEAGSRGGMLYNEQFF,TGTGCCAGCAGCACCGAGGCCGGTTCGAGGGGAGGAATGTTGTACAATGAGCAGTTCTTC
14,-,-,TRBJ2-7,TRBV6-5,CASGPGDIHYEQYF,TGTGCCAGCGGTCCCGGGGACATCCACTACGAGCAGTACTTC
14,TRBD2,-,TRBJ2-7,TRBV3-1/TRBV3-2,CASRFSGSSIEQYF,TGTGCCAGCAGGTTTAGCGGGAGCTCTATCGAGCAGTACTTC
16,TRBD2,-,TRBJ2-3,TRBV11-3,CASSLGTSGGADTQYF,TGTGCCAGCAGCTTGGGTACTAGCGGGGGGGCAGATACGCAGTATTTT
16,-,once,TRBJ1-2,TRBV4-3,CASSQGATGANYGYTF,TGCGCCAGCAGCCAAGGGGCTACGGGGGCTAACTATGGCTACACCTTC
13,-,-,TRBJ1-2,TRBV6-5,CASSSTGSYGYTF,TGTGCCAGCAGTTCGACTGGGAGCTATGGCTACACCTTC
16,-,-,TRBJ2-1,TRBV19,CASRLTGAGTHNEQFF,TGTGCCAGTAGGCTTACCGGGGCAGGGACCCACAATGAGCAGTTCTTC
11,-,-,TRBJ2-1,TRBV30,CAWSVAHEQFF,TGTGCCTGGAGTGTAGCCCATGAGCAGTTCTTC
16,TRBD1,-,TRBJ2-7,TRBV7-2,CASSLGSGAGGYEQYF,TGTGCCAGCAGCTTAGGGTCCGGGGCAGGGGGCTACGAGCAGTACTTC
12,-,-,TRBJ2-5,TRBV6-2/TRBV6-3,CASSYPPETQYF,TGTGCCAGCAGTTACCCACCCGAGACCCAGTACTTC
16,-,-,TRBJ2-4,TRBV6-1,CASSEAGRLAKNIQYF,TGTGCCAGCAGTGAAGCAGGGAGATTGGCCAAAAACATTCAGTACTTC
15,TRBD2,-,TRBJ2-7,TRBV18,CASSPVAGGGYEQYF,TGTGCCAGCTCACCTGTAGCGGGGGGCGGGTACGAGCAGTACTTC
14,-,once,TRBJ2-3,TRBV6-6,CASSYVLSTDTQYF,TGTGCCAGCAGTTACGTCTTGAGCACAGATACGCAGTATTTT
17,TRBD1,-,TRBJ1-6,TRBV11-2,CASSRGQGGSYNSPLHF,TGTGCCAGCAGCCGGGGCCAGGGGGGCTCCTATAATTCACCCCTCCACTTT
14,TRBD1,-,TRBJ2-3,TRBV7-8,CASSFVQGADTQYF,TGTGCCAGCAGCTTCGTGCAGGGGGCAGATACGCAGTATTTT
17,TRBD1,-,TRBJ2-3,TRBV5-1,CASSLDMGQGFTDTQYF,TGCGCCAGCAGCTTGGACATGGGACAGGGCTTCACAGATACGCAGTATTTT
11,-,once,TRBJ2-7,TRBV28,CASSLHYEQYF,TGTGCCAGCAGTTTACACTACGAGCAGTACTTC
14,-,-,TRBJ1-5,TRBV30,CAWSRPQGLRPQHF,TGTGCCTGGAGTCGGCCACAGGGTTTGAGACCCCAGCATTTT
19,TRBD1,-,TRBJ2-3,TRBV5-1,CASSLGGRTGPSSTDTQYF,TGCGCCAGCAGCTTGGGAGGGCGGACAGGGCCATCTAGCACAGATACGCAGTATTTT
14,TRBD1,-,TRBJ2-3,TRBV2,CASIGQEPTDTQYF,TGTGCCAGCATTGGACAGGAACCCACAGATACGCAGTATTTT
17,-,-,TRBJ1-1,TRBV11-2,CASSLGSLSTVHTEAFF,TGTGCCAGCAGCTTAGGGTCCCTATCGACAGTCCACACTGAAGCTTTCTTT
17,TRBD2,-,TRBJ2-3,TRBV7-9,CASSLPWTGGSTDTQYF,TGTGCCAGCAGCTTACCTTGGACGGGGGGTAGCACAGATACGCAGTATTTT